This is a list of T cell receptor beta chains from one sample in a study of human T cells and chemical hapten exposure. TCRdb processed the RACE reads anew with MiXCR; each CDR3 protein has one entry. The top ten clones hold approximately 2.1% of a sample with approximately 400,000 distinct CDR3 sequences, approximately 4.4% of them seen once. The input for sequencing was whole blood, taken in connection with sensitization to the hapten diphenylcyclopropenone (DPC). These receptors all stem from a woman in her forties or fifties with alopecia areata. Some clones in this sample may be carry-over from other donors' samples. Each CDR3 is given with its conserved first and last residue. A D gene is named only where the DNA matches it firmly. The size entry is marked missing in some rows and otherwise reads once, few, many or a size class.

D gene,V gene,clone size,J gene,CDR3 DNA,CDR3 protein
.,TRBV9,many,TRBJ2-1,TGTGCCAGCAGCGTAATCGGATCCCCCTACAATGAGCAGTTCTTC,CASSVIGSPYNEQFF
TRBD1,TRBV27,many,TRBJ1-4,TGTGCCAGCAGTCTGGGGACAGGGGTCGCGAAACTGTTTTTT,CASSLGTGVAKLFF
.,TRBV29-1,.,TRBJ2-7,TGCACCCTGGCGGGGAGCGAGCAGTACTTC,CTLAGSEQYF
.,TRBV20-1,few,TRBJ2-7,TGCAGTGCTGACCACAGGGTCTCCTACGAGCAGTACTTC,CSADHRVSYEQYF
TRBD1,TRBV12-3/TRBV12-4,many,TRBJ2-7,TGTGCCAGCAGGTTGGGACAGGGAGTTAGTGACGAGCAGTACTTC,CASRLGQGVSDEQYF
.,TRBV9,many,TRBJ1-6,TGTGCCAGCAGCGTAGAAGGTTCACCCCTCCACTTT,CASSVEGSPLHF
.,TRBV5-1,few,TRBJ2-3,TGCGCCAGCAACGGTGATACGCAGTATTTT,CASNGDTQYF
.,TRBV20-1,.,TRBJ2-3,TGCAGTGCTAGTTCCCAGGGTTATACGCAGTATTTT,CSASSQGYTQYF
.,TRBV24-1,few,TRBJ2-1,TGTGCCACCAGTGTTAGCCCGGGGCGTACTTTCGAGCAGTTCTTC,CATSVSPGRTFEQFF
TRBD1,TRBV7-8,.,TRBJ2-1,TGTGCCAGCAGCTTAAAACAGGGGGTGTATGAGCAGTTCTTC,CASSLKQGVYEQFF
.,TRBV29-1,few,TRBJ2-3,TGCAGCGTTGATTCCGAGGGGACAGATACGCAGTATTTT,CSVDSEGTDTQYF
.,TRBV7-8,.,TRBJ2-7,TGTGCCAGCAGTACCGGGACACTCTACTACGAGAGGTACTTC,CASSTGTLYYERYF
TRBD1,TRBV6-5,.,TRBJ1-6,TGTGCCAGCAGCCCCTCCCGGGACAGCTACTCACCCCTCCACTTT,CASSPSRDSYSPLHF
.,TRBV28,.,TRBJ1-1,TGTGCCAGCAGTTTATATTCCCGGCCTGAAGCTTTCTTT,CASSLYSRPEAFF
.,TRBV5-6,many,TRBJ2-1,TGTGCCAGCAGCTCCATTAGTAGCTCCTACAATGAGCAGTTCTTC,CASSSISSSYNEQFF
TRBD1,TRBV12-3/TRBV12-4,many,TRBJ2-1,TGTGCCAGCAGTGAAACCGGGGACAGGGAGAAGAATGAGCAGTTCTTC,CASSETGDREKNEQFF
.,TRBV6-6,many,TRBJ1-3,TGTGCCAGCAGTTACTCAGTTGGTCTCTCTGGAAACACCATATATTTT,CASSYSVGLSGNTIYF
.,TRBV9,.,TRBJ2-3,TGTGCCAGCAGCCCCAGTCTTGGGACAGATACGCAGTATTTT,CASSPSLGTDTQYF
.,TRBV7-9,many,TRBJ1-2,TGTGCCAGCCGAAGCCAGCTTCCCTATGGCTACACCTTC,CASRSQLPYGYTF
.,TRBV12-3/TRBV12-4,.,TRBJ2-7,TGTGCCAGCAAACTACCCGGGACGCCTCCCTACGAGCAGTACTTC,CASKLPGTPPYEQYF
.,TRBV2,many,TRBJ1-6,TGTGCCAGCGGTTCCGACAGAGTAAATTCACCCCTCCACTTT,CASGSDRVNSPLHF